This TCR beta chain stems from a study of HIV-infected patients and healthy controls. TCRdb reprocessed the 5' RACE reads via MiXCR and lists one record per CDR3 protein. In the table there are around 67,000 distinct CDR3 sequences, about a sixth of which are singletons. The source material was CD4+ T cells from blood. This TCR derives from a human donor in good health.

The CDR3 coding sequence is TGTGCCAGCAGCCCACACCGGGGGAGGGACACTGAAGCTTTCTTT. Amino acid sequence: CASSPHRGRDTEAFF. V gene TRBV14 combines with J gene TRBJ1-1, with D maybe TRBD1 (5 bases). This CDR3 spans 15 amino acids. The germline V gene encodes CDR1 SGHDN and CDR2 FVKESK. Trimming stripped 4 bases from V and 3 bases from J, with 15 bases between.